This T cell receptor beta chain is drawn from a study of cytomegalovirus exposure and HLA in healthy donors. The PCR used 60 Vbeta and 13 Jbeta primers. The method was immunoSEQ multiplex PCR; TCRdb's version includes in-frame clones alone and lacks a portion of them. The sample contains more than 150,000 clones, roughly 84% of which appear only once. The count of this clone is one. Germline CDR1 reads SGHDT; CDR2 reads YYEEEE. With 5 bases removed from V and 8 bases from J, the gap between germline ends came to 19 bases. The CDR3 has 15 residues. V gene TRBV5-6 combines with J gene TRBJ1-4, with TRBD1 as a possible D gene (6 bases). The sample was PBMCs. This sequence was found in a girl in the first two years of life in good health and CMV-seronegative. CDR3 protein: CASSNNRVAREKLFF. The CDR3 DNA reads as TGTGCCAGCAGTAATAACAGGGTCGCTCGGGAAAAACTGTTTTTT. Combining the CDR3 with reference TRBV5-6 and TRBJ1-4 gives the whole variable domain DAGVTQSPTHLIKTRGQQVTLRCSPKSGHDTVSWYQQALGQGPQFIFQYYEEEERQRGNFPDRFSGHQFPNYSSELNVNALLLGDSALYLCASSNNRVAREKLFFGSGTQLSVL.